This TCR beta chain was identified in a study of CD8+CD57+ T cells in acquired aplastic anemia. Study observations and caveats: Shared by patients and controls, 25 to 30 CD8+ CDR3s were abundant in patients.

In the case of this clonotype: As yet, its antigen is unknown.

The template used for profiling TCR beta VDJ and CDR3 was genomic DNA. TCRdb independently ran MiXCR on the reads; one entry per CDR3 protein. The sample lists about 400,000 distinct CDR3 sequences, under 80% occurring once. The specimen sequenced was sorted CD4+, CD8+, or CD8+CD57+ T cells (not recorded which) from PBMCs. The clonotype was recovered from a human donor in good health, serving as a control.

The DNA for the CDR3 is TGTGCCACCAGCAGAGATTCCGTGCCCCAGCATTTT. Translation gives CATSRDSVPQHF. This sequence joins TRBV2 and TRBJ1-5; no clear D gene. The V and J ends lost 10 bases and 9 bases respectively, with 16 bases between them. This CDR3 region has 12 residues. Per the germline V gene, CDR1 is SNHLY and CDR2 is FYNNEI.